Shown below are 10 T cell receptor beta chains from a single sample sequenced in a study of T-cell memory formation after mild COVID-19. TCRdb reprocessed the 5' RACE reads via MiXCR and lists one record per CDR3 protein. The table lists around 310,000 distinct CDR3 sequences, 15% of them singletons. Sample: PBMCs or a T cell subset sorted from them (not recorded which). The receptors derive from a man aged 18 to 29 who had mild COVID-19 (a few samples of this study predate the infection). Cell type and time point are not known.

This clonotype was recorded many times. V gene TRBV5-1 combines with J gene TRBJ2-2, with D uncertain. V lost 1 base and J lost 1, with 11 bases in between. This CDR3 has 16 residues. Germline loops: CDR1 SGHRS, CDR2 YFSETQ. The CDR3 reads CASSLSGGQNTGELFF. In nucleotides, the CDR3 is TGCGCCAGCAGCTTGAGTGGTGGGCAGAACACCGGGGAGCTGTTTTTT. The full variable domain, completed using reference TRBV5-1 and TRBJ2-2, is KAGVTQTPRYLIKTRGQQVTLSCSPISGHRSVSWYQQTPGQGLQFLFEYFSETQRNKGNFPGRFSGRQFSNSRSEMNVSTLELGDSALYLCASSLSGGQNTGELFFGEGSRLTVL.

This clonotype was counted only a few times. The chain joins TRBV6-2 or TRBV6-3 to TRBJ2-1, with a possible D match to TRBD2 (7 bases). The CDR3 consists of 16 residues. Germline loops: CDR1 MNHEY, CDR2 SVGEGT. V shed 10 bases and J shed 0 bases, with 19 bases lying between them. The CDR3: CATQPTGRGSYNEQFF. CDR3 sequence (DNA): TGTGCCACCCAGCCCACAGGGAGGGGCTCCTACAATGAGCAGTTCTTC.

The CDR3 spells CAISVGSTEAFF. The DNA for the CDR3 is TGTGCCATCAGTGTAGGCAGTACTGAAGCTTTCTTT. The J gene is TRBJ1-1, the V gene TRBV10-3; D remains unclear. This CDR3 spans 12 amino acids. Trimming left V 4 bases short and J 5 bases short, with 8 bases between. Germline-derived CDR1 and CDR2 are ENHRY and SYGVKD.

This chain uses TRBV27 with TRBJ2-4, with a tentative D call TRBD2 (5 bases). V was clipped by 6 bases and J by 1 base, with 10 bases between them. Germline V lookup: CDR1 MNHEY, CDR2 SMNVEV (reference sequence). CDR3 length: 14 residues. The CDR3 DNA is TGTGCCAGCAGGAGGGCTTCGGCCAAAAACATTCAGTACTTC. This codes for CASRRASAKNIQYF.

This clonotype was counted only a few times. The V gene is TRBV14, the J gene TRBJ2-7; the D is unclear. Per the germline V gene, CDR1 is SGHDN and CDR2 is FVKESK. Deletions cut 2 bases from V and 6 bases from J, with 8 bases between. The CDR3 sequence is 12 residues long. This CDR3 reads CASSQQPGEQYF. The CDR3, as DNA: TGTGCCAGCAGCCAACAACCGGGCGAGCAGTACTTC.

In this sample, this clonotype turned up a few times. The chain uses TRBV9 and TRBJ2-5, with 7 nucleotides matching TRBD1. CDR3 length: 14 residues. The junction had 0 bases not matched to a gene; V was cut back by 0 bases and J by 1 base. Germline values: CDR1 SGDLS, CDR2 YYNGEE. In DNA form, the CDR3 reads TGTGCCAGCAGCGTAGAGGGGGCCCAAGAGACCCAGTACTTC. Its protein is CASSVEGAQETQYF.

This clonotype was counted at least ten times. The rearrangement joins TRBV20-1 to TRBJ2-3; 10 nucleotides match TRBD2. The V gene end was trimmed by 3 bases and the J gene end by 4 bases; junction bases not matched to a gene: 16. Per the germline V gene, CDR1 is DFQATT and CDR2 is SNEGSKA (reference sequence). This CDR3 is 18 amino acids long. CDR3 coding DNA: TGCAGTGCTAGGGTTGCCCAGCGGGGGGGCCAGTCTGCAGATACGCAGTATTTT. This sequence encodes CSARVAQRGGQSADTQYF.

This clonotype was seen just once. J is TRBJ1-1 and V is TRBV6-1; the D is unclear. The CDR3 loop spans 13 amino acids. The germline V gene has CDR1 MNHNS and CDR2 SASEGT. The V and J ends lost 7 bases and 7 bases respectively, with 16 bases between them. The CDR3 sequence: CASMGGGIGEAFF. The DNA of the CDR3 is TGTGCCAGCATGGGAGGAGGCATTGGTGAAGCTTTCTTT.

This clonotype was seen only a few times. The chain is built from TRBV6-5 and TRBJ2-7, with D possibly TRBD2 on 5 matching bases. The CDR3 has 13 amino acids. The V and J ends lost 1 base and 4 bases respectively, with 8 bases between them. The V gene's germline CDR1 is MNHEY and CDR2 SVGAGI. CDR3 in DNA: TGTGCCAGCAGTTACTACCCGGGGTACGAGCAGTACTTC. Protein: CASSYYPGYEQYF.

This rearrangement joins TRBV7-9 to TRBJ1-6; the D is unclear. The length of the CDR3 is 12 residues. Trimming took off 4 bases at V and 9 bases at J, with 7 bases between the two ends. In germline, CDR1 is SEHNR, CDR2 FQNEAQ (reference sequence). The CDR3 DNA is TGTGCCAGCAGCTCCCTTAGTTCACCCCTCCACTTT. Encoded protein: CASSSLSSPLHF.